A single count supports the clone carrying this T cell receptor (beta chain). Germline assignment: CDR1 PRHDT and CDR2 FYEKMQ (reference sequence). V was pared by 3 bases and J by 0 bases, with 11 bases between. The CDR3 extends over 15 amino acids. The data were taken from a study of blood T cell repertoires in COVID-19. About the study: From the United States, Italy and Spain came samples of acute and convalescent COVID-19.

Sequencing used immunoSEQ multiplex PCR; TCRdb keeps in-frame clones, though not all of them. The repertoire includes some 300,000 clones, about 90% of them detected once, and roughly a tenth sits in the top ten. Individuals aged roughly 18 to 90 years were recruited from fewer than 30 US areas. Participant reports of clinical history set cohort assignment. Two negative PCRs, clearance, or symptom resolution characterized the recovered Cohort 3 donors. The receptor's source is a young woman who had recovered from COVID-19. The sequenced sample consisted of PBMCs or T cells enriched from blood (not recorded which). The genes are TRBV13 and TRBJ1-1; a weak D match, TRBD1 (5 bases). CDR3 region: CASSFEQALNTEAFF. CDR3 nucleotide sequence: TGTGCCAGCAGCTTTGAACAGGCCCTGAACACTGAAGCTTTCTTT.